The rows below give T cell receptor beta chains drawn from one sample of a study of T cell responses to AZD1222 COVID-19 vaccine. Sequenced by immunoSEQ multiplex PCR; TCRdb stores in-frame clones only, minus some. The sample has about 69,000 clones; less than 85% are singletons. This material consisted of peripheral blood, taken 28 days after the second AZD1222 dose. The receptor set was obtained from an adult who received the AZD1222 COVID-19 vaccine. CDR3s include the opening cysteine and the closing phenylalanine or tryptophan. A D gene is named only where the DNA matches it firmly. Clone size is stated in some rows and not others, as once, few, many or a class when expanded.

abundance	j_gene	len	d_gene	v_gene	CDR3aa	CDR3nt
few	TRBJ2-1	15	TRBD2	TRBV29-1	CSVGGAGGPYNEQFF	TGCAGCGTTGGAGGGGCGGGAGGGCCGTACAATGAGCAGTTCTTC
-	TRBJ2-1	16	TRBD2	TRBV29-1	CSVEDLHGLAGKEQFF	TGCAGCGTTGAAGATCTTCATGGACTAGCGGGAAAGGAGCAGTTCTTC
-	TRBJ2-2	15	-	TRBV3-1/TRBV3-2	CASSQEASNTGELFF	TGTGCCAGCAGCCAAGAGGCTTCGAACACCGGGGAGCTGTTTTTT
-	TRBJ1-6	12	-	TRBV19	CASSIGGSPLHF	TGTGCCAGTAGTATAGGCGGTTCACCCCTCCACTTT
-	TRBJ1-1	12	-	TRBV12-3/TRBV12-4	CASSFGVPEAFF	TGTGCCAGCAGTTTCGGAGTGCCTGAAGCTTTCTTT
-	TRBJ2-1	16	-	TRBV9	CASSVVERSPAGEQFF	TGTGCCAGCAGCGTAGTGGAGCGATCGCCCGCCGGTGAGCAGTTCTTC
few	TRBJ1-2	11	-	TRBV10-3	CAIRRPGGYTF	TGTGCCATAAGACGCCCTGGGGGCTACACCTTC
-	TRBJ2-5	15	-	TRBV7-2	CASSYPLPPQETQYF	TGTGCCAGCAGCTACCCCTTACCTCCACAAGAGACCCAGTACTTC
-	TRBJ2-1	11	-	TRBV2	CASSPYNEQFF	TGTGCCAGCAGCCCTTACAATGAGCAGTTCTTC
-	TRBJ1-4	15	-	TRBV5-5	CASSALQGVGEKLFF	TGTGCCAGCAGCGCATTACAGGGAGTTGGTGAAAAACTGTTTTTT
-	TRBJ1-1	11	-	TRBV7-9	CASSGGRGAFF	TGTGCCAGCAGCGGGGGGCGGGGAGCTTTCTTT
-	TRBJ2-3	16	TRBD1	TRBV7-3	CASSLTGQASTDTQYF	TGTGCCAGCAGCTTAACCGGACAGGCAAGCACAGATACGCAGTATTTT
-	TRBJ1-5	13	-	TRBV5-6	CASSFLGNQPQHF	TGTGCCAGCAGCTTCTTGGGCAATCAGCCCCAGCATTTT
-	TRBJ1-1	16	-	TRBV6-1	CASREPGSVMNTEAFF	TGTGCCAGCAGGGAACCAGGATCCGTCATGAACACTGAAGCTTTCTTT
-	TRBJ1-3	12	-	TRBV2	CASKRQGNTIYF	TGTGCCAGCAAAAGACAGGGAAACACCATATATTTT
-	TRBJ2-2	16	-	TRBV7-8	CASSLVGAGITGELFF	TGTGCCAGCAGCTTAGTAGGGGCAGGGATTACCGGGGAGCTGTTTTTT
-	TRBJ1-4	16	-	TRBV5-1	CASSLRFPASGEKLFF	TGCGCCAGCAGCTTGAGGTTTCCGGCCTCCGGTGAAAAACTGTTTTTT
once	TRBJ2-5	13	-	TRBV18	CASSRQSQETQYF	TGTGCCAGCTCACGACAGTCACAAGAGACCCAGTACTTC
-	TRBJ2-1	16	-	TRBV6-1	CASSETGTSPSNEQFF	TGTGCCAGCAGTGAGACCGGGACATCTCCCTCCAATGAGCAGTTCTTC
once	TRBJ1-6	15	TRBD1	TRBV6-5	CASTASGTGSSPLHF	TGTGCCAGCACCGCGTCTGGGACAGGGAGTTCACCCCTCCACTTT
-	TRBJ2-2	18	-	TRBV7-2	CASSLTPSWGASTGELFF	TGTGCCAGCAGCCTGACTCCTAGCTGGGGGGCAAGCACCGGGGAGCTGTTTTTT
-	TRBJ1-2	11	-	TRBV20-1	CSARDLYGYTF	TGCAGTGCTAGAGACCTCTATGGCTACACCTTC
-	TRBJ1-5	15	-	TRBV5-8	CASSLLVVSNQPQHF	TGTGCCAGCAGTTTACTAGTGGTTAGCAATCAGCCCCAGCATTTT
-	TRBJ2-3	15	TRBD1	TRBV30	CAWSPGTGGPDTQYF	TGTGCCTGGAGTCCCGGGACAGGGGGTCCGGATACGCAGTATTTT
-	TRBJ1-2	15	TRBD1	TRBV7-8	CASSSGRGQAYGYTF	TGTGCCAGCAGCTCCGGCAGGGGACAGGCGTATGGCTACACCTTC
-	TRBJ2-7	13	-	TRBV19	CASSRDNSYEQYF	TGTGCCAGTAGTCGGGACAATTCCTACGAGCAGTACTTC
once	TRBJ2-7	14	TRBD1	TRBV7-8	CASSSSVGGREQYF	TGTGCCAGCAGCTCATCGGTAGGGGGCCGGGAGCAGTACTTC
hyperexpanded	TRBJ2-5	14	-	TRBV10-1	CASSDGTPGGTQYF	TGCGCCAGCAGTGATGGGACCCCTGGGGGGACCCAGTACTTC
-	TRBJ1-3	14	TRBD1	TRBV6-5	CASRPGTVSDTIYF	TGTGCCAGCAGACCCGGGACAGTATCCGACACCATATATTTT
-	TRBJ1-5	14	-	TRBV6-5	CASSYDSSNQPQHF	TGTGCCAGCAGTTATGACAGTAGCAATCAGCCCCAGCATTTT
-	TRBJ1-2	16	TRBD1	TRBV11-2	CASSPSTTRGPYGYTF	TGTGCCAGCAGCCCCTCCACCACCAGGGGGCCCTATGGCTACACCTTC
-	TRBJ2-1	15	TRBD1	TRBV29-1	CSVEKDRGRFNEQFF	TGCAGCGTTGAAAAGGACAGGGGGCGATTCAATGAGCAGTTCTTC
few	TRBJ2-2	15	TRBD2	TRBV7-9	CASSLRGEMIGELFF	TGTGCCAGCAGCTTACGGGGGGAGATGATCGGGGAGCTGTTTTTT
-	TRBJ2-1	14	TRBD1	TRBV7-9	CASSLGQGVREQFF	TGTGCCAGCAGCTTAGGACAGGGGGTTCGCGAGCAGTTCTTC
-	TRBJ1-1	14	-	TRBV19	CASSIDEGGTEAFF	TGTGCCAGTAGTATTGATGAGGGAGGCACTGAAGCTTTCTTT
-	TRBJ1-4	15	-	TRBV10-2	CASSETGVSNEKLFF	TGCGCCAGCAGTGAGACCGGGGTGTCTAATGAAAAACTGTTTTTT
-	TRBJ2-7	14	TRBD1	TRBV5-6	CASSFGTGAYEQYF	TGTGCCAGCAGCTTTGGGACAGGGGCCTACGAGCAGTACTTC
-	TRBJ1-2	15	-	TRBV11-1	CASSLSSGGNYGYTF	TGTGCCAGCAGCCTAAGCTCCGGGGGGAACTATGGCTACACCTTC
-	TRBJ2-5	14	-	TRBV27	CASSLSRISETQYF	TGTGCCAGCAGTTTAAGTCGAATAAGTGAGACCCAGTACTTC
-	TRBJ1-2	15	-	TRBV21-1	CASSKKLAGDYGYTF	TGTGCCAGCAGCAAAAAGCTGGCAGGGGACTATGGCTACACCTTC
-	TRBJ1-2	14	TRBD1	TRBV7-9	CASSTPAGGYGYTF	TGTGCCAGCAGCACCCCGGCAGGGGGCTATGGCTACACCTTC
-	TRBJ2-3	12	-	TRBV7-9	CASSSLTDTQYF	TGTGCCAGCAGCTCTCTCACAGATACGCAGTATTTT
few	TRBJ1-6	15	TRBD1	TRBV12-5	CASGLSTGGHSPLHF	TGTGCTAGTGGTTTGTCCACAGGGGGGCATTCACCCCTCCACTTT
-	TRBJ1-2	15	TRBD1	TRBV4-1	CASSQTGQGLDGYTF	TGCGCCAGCAGCCAAACGGGACAGGGCTTAGATGGCTACACCTTC
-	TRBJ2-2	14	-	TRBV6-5	CASSYVQNTGELFF	TGTGCCAGCAGTTACGTACAGAACACCGGGGAGCTGTTTTTT
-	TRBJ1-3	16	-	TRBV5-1	CASSFANQVEGNTIYF	TGCGCCAGCAGCTTCGCAAATCAAGTCGAGGGAAACACCATATATTTT
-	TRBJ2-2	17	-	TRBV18	CASSPNGASANTGELFF	TGTGCCAGCTCACCCAACGGGGCCTCCGCGAACACCGGGGAGCTGTTTTTT
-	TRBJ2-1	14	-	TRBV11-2	CASSKEGSYNEQFF	TGTGCCAGCAGCAAAGAAGGCTCCTACAATGAGCAGTTCTTC
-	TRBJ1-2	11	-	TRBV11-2	CASSPDRGYTF	TGTGCCAGCAGCCCCGACCGTGGCTACACCTTC
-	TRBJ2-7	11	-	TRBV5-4	CASSWSFEQYF	TGTGCCAGCAGCTGGAGTTTCGAGCAGTACTTC
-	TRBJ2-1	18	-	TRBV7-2	CASSFLYRTETTYNEQFF	TGTGCCAGCAGCTTTTTGTATCGCACAGAAACTACCTACAATGAGCAGTTCTTC
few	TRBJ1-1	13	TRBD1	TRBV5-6	CASSRRDRVEAFF	TGTGCCAGCAGCCGTCGGGACAGGGTAGAAGCTTTCTTT
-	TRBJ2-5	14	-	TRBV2	CASSEASERETQYF	TGTGCCAGCAGTGAGGCTAGCGAGAGAGAGACCCAGTACTTC
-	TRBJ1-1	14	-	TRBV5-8	CASSLAGSGTEAFF	TGTGCCAGCAGCTTGGCGGGGTCGGGGACTGAAGCTTTCTTT
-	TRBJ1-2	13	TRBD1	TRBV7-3	CASSLDRDYGYTF	TGTGCCAGCAGCTTGGACAGGGATTATGGCTACACCTTC